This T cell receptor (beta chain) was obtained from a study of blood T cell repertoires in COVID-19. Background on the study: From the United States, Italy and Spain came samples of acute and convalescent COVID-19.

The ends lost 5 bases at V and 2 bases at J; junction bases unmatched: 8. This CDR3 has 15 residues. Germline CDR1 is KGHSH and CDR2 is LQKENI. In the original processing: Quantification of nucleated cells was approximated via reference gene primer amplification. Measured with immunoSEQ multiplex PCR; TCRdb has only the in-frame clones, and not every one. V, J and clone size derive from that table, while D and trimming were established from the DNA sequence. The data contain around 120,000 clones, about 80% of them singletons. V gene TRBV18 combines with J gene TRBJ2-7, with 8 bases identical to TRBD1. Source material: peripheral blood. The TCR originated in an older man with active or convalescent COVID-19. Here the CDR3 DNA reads TGTGCCAGCTCAGCGGACAGGGCCACTACCTACGAGCAGTACTTC. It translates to CASSADRATTYEQYF. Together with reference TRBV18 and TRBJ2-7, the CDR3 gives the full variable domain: NAGVMQNPRHLVRRRGQEARLRCSPMKGHSHVYWYRQLPEEGLKFMVYLQKENIIDESGMPKERFSAEFPKEGPSILRIQQVVRGDSAAYFCASSADRATTYEQYFGPGTRLTVT.